This T cell receptor beta chain was observed in a study of T cell repertoires in cytomegalovirus infection. Study overall: CMV infection plus the matching HLA type was flagged by public TCR beta signatures.

TCRdb itself ran the reads through MiXCR, one entry per CDR3 protein. The table shows approximately 260,000 distinct CDR3 sequences, with under 25% occurring only once. This clonotype has only a few counts. Its antigen is not identified. V shed 8 bases and J shed 3 bases, with 7 bases lying between them. The CDR3 covers 11 residues. Germline V gives CDR1 MGHDK, CDR2 SYGVNS. This receptor was identified in a human donor in good health (CMV status not recorded). Some clones in this sample may be carry-over from other donors' samples. The material was cultured PBMCs, obtained from culture after CMV antigen stimulation. The rearrangement uses TRBV25-1 and TRBJ1-2; D gene uncertain. CDR3 residues: CASADYYGYTF. The CDR3, as DNA: TGTGCCAGCGCGGATTACTATGGCTACACCTTC.